This T cell receptor (beta chain) was observed in a study of Ad26.COV2.S vaccination and SARS-CoV-2 variants. Study at large: In the COV1001 trial, the donor was in the Ad26.COV2.S arm. In the study, Ad26.COV2.S was injected intramuscularly once, or twice 56 days apart. General observations from the study: Breadth measured for non-spike TCRs was similar across vaccine and placebo recipients.

Treatment noted: about 20 received Ad26.COV2.S at low or high dose, single or two shots; five or six received placebo; per-sample allocation not given. Samples came from day 63 after the first vaccine or placebo injection. Details on this clone: As yet, its antigen is unknown.

This CDR3 region has 12 residues. Trimming removed 11 bases from V and 5 bases from J, with 13 bases in between. Germline CDR1 reads SSHAT; CDR2 reads FNYEAQ (reference sequence). Assay used: immunoSEQ multiplex PCR; TCRdb lists only in-frame clones, some missing. The data hold 300,000 to 350,000 clones, with about 88% observed a single time. The specimen was peripheral blood, collected in a trial of Ad26.COV2.S vaccine versus placebo. The receptor's source is a person aged 18-60 years who received the Ad26.COV2.S COVID-19 vaccine or a placebo. The chain uses TRBV7-7 and TRBJ2-1; no clear D gene. CDR3 residues: CAGLVRHNEQFF. Written as DNA, the CDR3 is TGTGCCGGGCTGGTACGGCACAATGAGCAGTTCTTC.